This T cell receptor beta chain derives from a study of T-cell memory formation after mild COVID-19. About the study: Most TCR clusters belonged to a single donor.

TCRdb fed the 5' RACE reads into MiXCR, producing one record per CDR3 protein. The sample carries approximately 350,000 distinct CDR3 sequences, approximately 14% recorded once. The germline gives CDR1 ENHRY, CDR2 SYGVKD. The CDR3 sequence is 11 residues long. The ends were cut back, 2 bases at V and 5 bases at J, with 1 base in the middle. This clonotype was detected a few times. The V and J genes are TRBV10-3 and TRBJ2-1; unclear D gene. The TCR comes from a man between 18 and 29 years old who had mild COVID-19 (a few samples of this study predate the infection). Cell type and time point are not known. Sequenced input: PBMCs or a T cell subset sorted from them (not recorded which). The CDR3 DNA follows: TGTGCCATCAGTGAGAACAATGAGCAGTTCTTC. Its protein is CAISENNEQFF.